This T cell receptor beta chain was identified during a study of T cell responses to AZD1222 COVID-19 vaccine. Regarding the study as a whole: Donors were largely white British and mainly female; clonal diversity was possibly underestimated.

The method was immunoSEQ multiplex PCR; TCRdb's version includes in-frame clones alone and lacks a portion of them. There are roughly 90,000 clones in the sample; 80% to 90% occur only once, and over 2% lies in the top ten. About this clone itself: The antigen remains unidentified.

The CDR3 runs 16 residues. Germline CDR1 is LNHDA and CDR2 is SQIVND (reference sequence). Trimming took 5 bases from V and 4 from J, leaving 20 bases between them. Here the sequenced sample was peripheral blood, taken 28 days after the second AZD1222 dose. The TCR originated in an adult who received the AZD1222 COVID-19 vaccine. The chain couples TRBV19 to TRBJ1-2; tentatively, D is TRBD1 (5 bases). The CDR3 sequence: CASSAAQGMGTYGYTF. The DNA for the CDR3 is TGTGCCAGTAGTGCGGCGCAGGGAATGGGAACCTATGGCTACACCTTC. Filled out from reference TRBV19 and TRBJ1-2, the complete variable domain reads DGGITQSPKYLFRKEGQNVTLSCEQNLNHDAMYWYRQDPGQGLRLIYYSQIVNDFQKGDIAEGYSVSREKKESFPLTVTSAQKNPTAFYLCASSAAQGMGTYGYTFGSGTRLTVV.